This T cell receptor beta chain was sequenced during a study of regulatory T cells in long-lasting Graves disease (dated by TCRdb to the early 2020s). About the full investigation: Patients with newly diagnosed Graves' disease had been on antithyroid drugs for under 3 months. Persistent Graves' disease patients were compared with newly diagnosed Graves' disease patients by peripheral blood TCR sequencing and RNA sequencing. The study took place in China and was registered as a clinical trial. A total of about 35 samples underwent TCR sequencing: about 13 from persistent and 20 from newly diagnosed Graves' disease patients.

Library construction relied on multiplex PCR. The data were produced on an Illumina HiSeq 4000. To build TCR beta libraries, CDR3 regions were amplified by Arm-PCR using iRepertoire HTBI primers. PCR products were gel purified before sequencing. Regarding the original processing steps: Gene usage analysis of CDR3 amino acid clonotypes used the 60 to 80 TRBV and fewer than 15 TRBJ segments found across samples. Filtered high-quality paired reads were merged into contigs using COPE and FqMerger. BLAST was used to align contigs to the IMGT TRBV, TRBD and TRBJ reference genes, and CDR3 was defined following IMGT. Highly expanded clones were defined as clonotypes with a frequency above 0.1%. Shannon entropy served as the measure of repertoire diversity, while the Gini coefficient captured V-J evenness. Clonotypes shared by more than one individual were considered public. TCRdb handled the public reads itself, with Q25 trimming in fastp and clone calling in MiXCR, and kept productive beta chains. Identical CDR3 protein sequences are pooled into one entry, listed with their most common genes and DNA. The V and J calls reflect TCRdb's pipeline rather than the authors' work. This sample holds 500,000 to 700,000 distinct CDR3 sequences; 16% were observed only once. The ten biggest clones cover about 18% of the sample.

This clonotype was seen ten or more times. The target of this receptor is not known. No qualities accompany the bases; no much larger clone lies one base away. The CDR1 and CDR2 encoded by the germline V gene (reference sequence) are LNHDA and SQIVND. The germline ends are 18 bases apart after V is trimmed by 7 bases and J by 6 bases. Including the terminal cysteine and phenylalanine, the CDR3 comprises 14 residues. The entry retains the CDR3 DNA only, 42 bases that are in frame from base 1. In light of the paper, this sample's time point label describes: newly diagnosed GD, antithyroid drugs for less than 3 months. For both TCR sequencing and RNA sequencing, RNA was extracted from PBMCs in TRIzol. The diagnosis of Graves' disease was made according to American Thyroid Association guidelines. The patients came from an endocrinology department in Xi'an, China. From each patient, around 8.3 milliliters of peripheral blood was collected into an EDTA anticoagulant tube. Ficoll Paque Plus density gradient separation was used to isolate PBMCs, and no further T cell sorting was done. An Agilent 2100 Bioanalyzer and agarose gel were used to check RNA quality, while a NanoDrop 2000 measured RNA concentration.

What the research found in general, with its limitations: Compared with newly diagnosed patients, patients with persistent Graves' disease had lower TCR Shannon entropy and fewer highly expanded clones, which suggests clonal expansion. Preferential use of TRBV28, TRBJ1-2 and TRBJ2-5 was observed in persistent disease, whereas TRBV20-1 and TRBJ2-1 were favored in newly diagnosed disease. Only peripheral blood was studied, because thyroid tissue, the primary lesion, was inaccessible. More public clonotypes were shared among persistent patients (roughly 3,000) than among newly diagnosed patients (over 900). Sequencing and analysis were limited to the TCR beta chain. The authors noted that the small sample size was a limitation that may lower accuracy.

This sample also appeared in a second study, on T cells in Graves' hyperthyroidism and ophthalmopathy. According to the second study: A patient counted as having stable Graves' hyperthyroidism if no progression to ophthalmopathy occurred over 18 months of follow-up. The hyperthyroidism patients were between 18 and 65 years old and newly diagnosed, with a disease duration of less than 2 months. Any patient with an uncontrolled infection, another autoimmune disease, pregnancy or lactation was excluded. Diagnoses were established on the basis of clinical symptoms, serum thyroxine and TRAb, thyroid ultrasound, and orbital computed tomography. The TCR CDR3 was subjected to a first round of RT-PCR using the HTBI primer set and the Qiagen OneStep RT-PCR kit. Blood samples also contained most of the expanded thyroid clonotypes (frequency above 0.001), which suggests that blood repertoires may reflect thyroid immune responses. A 13 V-J signature model separated ophthalmopathy from stable hyperthyroidism, with 87.88% sensitivity and 81.08% specificity in cross-validation and 80%/75% in testing. In validation, progression to ophthalmopathy was predicted by the model with 70.59% sensitivity and approximately 78% specificity, a median of roughly 6 months before onset. To identify distinguishing TCR V-J signatures, a discovery cohort of about 95 patients was used, comprising some 45 with Graves' ophthalmopathy and some 60 with stable Graves' hyperthyroidism. Whether ophthalmopathy could be predicted prospectively was tested in an independent validation cohort made up of 18 hyperthyroidism patients plus 17 patients who later progressed to ophthalmopathy. The 100 discovery patients were divided at random into training and test sets in a 7:3 ratio. Thyroid tissue and blood T-cell repertoires from over 5 Graves' hyperthyroidism patients were also compared in the study. After sampling, hyperthyroidism patients received methimazole starting at 30 mg daily, and ophthalmopathy patients received high-dose intravenous methylprednisolone. Libraries were constructed in a second round of multiplex PCR, after which size selection and purification were performed. Libraries were sequenced paired-end with 100 bp reads on an Illumina HiSeq2000. Raw data were processed with SOAPnuke, discarding reads with adapters, uncalled bases, mean Phred below 15, or no exact constant-primer or identifier match. COPE v1.2.5 was used to merge high-quality paired reads, and clonotypes were defined as unique nucleotide sequences. Clonotypes were aligned to IMGT TRBV, TRBD and TRBJ reference segments using MiTCR v1.1. Analysis was restricted to V-J combinations with a frequency above 0.0001, which covered 99.2% of repertoires. A TCS score was defined as the ratio between F50 (clonal expansion) and ExV (chaos), using BLOSUM62-based TCRdist between CDR3 peptides within each V-J. Welch's t-statistics and random forest reduced roughly 540 V-J features to fewer than 15, which were used in a naive Bayes classifier (R e1071). No statistical method was used to fix the sample size in advance, and group allocation was not hidden from the investigators. The paper reports TCR Vbeta CDR3 sequencing of about 140 peripheral blood samples: around 45 ophthalmopathy, under 85 hyperthyroidism and around 17 progressor patients.

The starting material was peripheral blood mononuclear cells (PBMCs), obtained at new diagnosis, from a patient treated with antithyroid drugs. The origin of this receptor is a woman aged 25 to 39 with Graves disease. Donor details come from another sample of the same person, matched by shared clones. The rearranged chain carries TRBV19 and TRBJ1-2; there is no confident call for the D gene. The CDR3 sequence is CASTQYQLGDGYTF. The nucleotide sequence is TGTGCCAGTACCCAGTATCAGCTCGGGGATGGCTACACCTTC.